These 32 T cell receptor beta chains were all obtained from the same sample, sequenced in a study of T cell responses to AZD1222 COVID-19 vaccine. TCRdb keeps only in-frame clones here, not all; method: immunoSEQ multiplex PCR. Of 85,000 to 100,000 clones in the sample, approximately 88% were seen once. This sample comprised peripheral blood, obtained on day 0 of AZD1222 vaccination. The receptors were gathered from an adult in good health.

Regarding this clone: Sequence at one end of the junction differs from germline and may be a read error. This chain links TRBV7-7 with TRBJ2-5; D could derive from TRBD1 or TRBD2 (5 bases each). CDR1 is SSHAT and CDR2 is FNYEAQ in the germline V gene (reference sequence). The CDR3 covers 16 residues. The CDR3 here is CASSLQFPGTGETQYF. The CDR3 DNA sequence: TGTGCTAGCAGCCTACAGTTCCCGGGGACCGGGGAGACCCAGTACTTC.

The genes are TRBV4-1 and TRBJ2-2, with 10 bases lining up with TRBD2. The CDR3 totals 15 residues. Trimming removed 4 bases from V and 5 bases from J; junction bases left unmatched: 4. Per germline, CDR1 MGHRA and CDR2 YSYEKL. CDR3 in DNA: TGCGCCAGCAGCCCGGGACTAGCGAGGACCGGGGAGCTGTTTTTT. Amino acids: CASSPGLARTGELFF.

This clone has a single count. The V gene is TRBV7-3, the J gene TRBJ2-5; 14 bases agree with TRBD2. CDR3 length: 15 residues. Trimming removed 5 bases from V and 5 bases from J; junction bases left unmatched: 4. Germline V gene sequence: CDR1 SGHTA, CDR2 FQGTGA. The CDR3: CASSIGTSGGETQYF. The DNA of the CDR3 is TGTGCCAGCAGCATCGGGACTAGCGGGGGTGAGACCCAGTACTTC.

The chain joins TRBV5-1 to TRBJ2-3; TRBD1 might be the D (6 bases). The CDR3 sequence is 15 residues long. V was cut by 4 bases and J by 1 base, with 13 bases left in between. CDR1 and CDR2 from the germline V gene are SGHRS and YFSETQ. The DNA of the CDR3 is TGCGCCAGCAGCAGTACAGGGTCAGGCACAGATACGCAGTATTTT. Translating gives CASSSTGSGTDTQYF.

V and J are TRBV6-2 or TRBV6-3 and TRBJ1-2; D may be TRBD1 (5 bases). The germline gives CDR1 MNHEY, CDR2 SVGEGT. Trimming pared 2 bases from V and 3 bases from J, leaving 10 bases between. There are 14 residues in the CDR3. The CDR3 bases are TGTGCCAGCAGTTACCCGGGACGGTACTATGGCTACACCTTC. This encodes CASSYPGRYYGYTF.

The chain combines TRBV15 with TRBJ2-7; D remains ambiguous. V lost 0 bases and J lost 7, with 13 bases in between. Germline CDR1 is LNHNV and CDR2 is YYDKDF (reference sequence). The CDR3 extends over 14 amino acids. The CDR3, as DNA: TGTGCCACCAGCAGAGATGGTGGCTCGAAGGAGCAGTACTTC. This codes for CATSRDGGSKEQYF.

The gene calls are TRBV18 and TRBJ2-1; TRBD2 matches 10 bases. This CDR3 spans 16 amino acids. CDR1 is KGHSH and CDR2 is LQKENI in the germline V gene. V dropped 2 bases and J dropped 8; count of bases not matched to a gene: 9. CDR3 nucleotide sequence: TGTGCCAGCTCACCAGTTGAGGCTAGCGGGGGATATGAGCAGTTCTTC. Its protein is CASSPVEASGGYEQFF. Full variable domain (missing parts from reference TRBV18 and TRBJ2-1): NAGVMQNPRHLVRRRGQEARLRCSPMKGHSHVYWYRQLPEEGLKFMVYLQKENIIDESGMPKERFSAEFPKEGPSILRIQQVVRGDSAAYFCASSPVEASGGYEQFFGPGTRLTVL.

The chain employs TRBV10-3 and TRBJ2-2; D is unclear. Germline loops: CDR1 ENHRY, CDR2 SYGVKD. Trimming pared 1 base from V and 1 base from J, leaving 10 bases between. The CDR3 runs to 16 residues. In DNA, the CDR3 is TGTGCCATCAGTGAGTATGGCGCAGAGAACACCGGGGAGCTGTTTTTT. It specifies CAISEYGAENTGELFF.

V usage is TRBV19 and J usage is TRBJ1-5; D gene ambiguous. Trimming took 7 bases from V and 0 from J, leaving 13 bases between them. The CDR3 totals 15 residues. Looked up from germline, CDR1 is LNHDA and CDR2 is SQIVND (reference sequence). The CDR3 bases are TGTGCCAGTACCCTCATGGGCCGTAGCAATCAGCCCCAGCATTTT. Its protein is CASTLMGRSNQPQHF.

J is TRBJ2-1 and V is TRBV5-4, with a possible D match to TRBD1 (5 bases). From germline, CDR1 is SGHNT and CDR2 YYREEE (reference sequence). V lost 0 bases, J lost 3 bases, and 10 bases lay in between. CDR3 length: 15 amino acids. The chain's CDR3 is CASSLGQISYNEQFF. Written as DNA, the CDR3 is TGTGCCAGCAGCTTGGGACAGATCAGCTACAATGAGCAGTTCTTC.

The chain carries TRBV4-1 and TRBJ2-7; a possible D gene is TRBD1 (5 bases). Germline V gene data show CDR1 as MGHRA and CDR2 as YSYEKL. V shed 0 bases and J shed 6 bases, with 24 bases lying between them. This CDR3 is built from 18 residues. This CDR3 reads CASSQDFSTPGVRGEQYF. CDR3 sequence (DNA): TGCGCCAGCAGCCAAGATTTTTCAACCCCCGGAGTTAGGGGCGAGCAGTACTTC.

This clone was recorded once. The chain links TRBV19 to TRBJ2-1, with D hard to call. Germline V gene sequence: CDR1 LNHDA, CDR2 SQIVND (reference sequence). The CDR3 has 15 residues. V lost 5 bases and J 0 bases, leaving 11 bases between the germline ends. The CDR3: CASSHGPSSYNEQFF. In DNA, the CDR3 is TGTGCCAGTAGTCACGGACCGAGCTCCTACAATGAGCAGTTCTTC.

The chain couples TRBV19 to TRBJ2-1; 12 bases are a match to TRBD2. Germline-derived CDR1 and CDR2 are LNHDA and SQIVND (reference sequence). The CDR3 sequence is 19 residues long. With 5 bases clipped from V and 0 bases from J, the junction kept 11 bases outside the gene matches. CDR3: CASSPRGLAGLSSYNEQFF. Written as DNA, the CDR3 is TGTGCCAGTAGTCCCCGGGGACTAGCGGGTTTGAGCTCCTACAATGAGCAGTTCTTC.

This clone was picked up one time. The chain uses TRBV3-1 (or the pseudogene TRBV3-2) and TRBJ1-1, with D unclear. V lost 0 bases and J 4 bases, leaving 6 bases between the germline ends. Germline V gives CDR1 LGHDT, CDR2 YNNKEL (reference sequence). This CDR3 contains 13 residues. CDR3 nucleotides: TGTGCCAGCAGCCAAGAAGTGGTCACTGAAGCTTTCTTT. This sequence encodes CASSQEVVTEAFF.

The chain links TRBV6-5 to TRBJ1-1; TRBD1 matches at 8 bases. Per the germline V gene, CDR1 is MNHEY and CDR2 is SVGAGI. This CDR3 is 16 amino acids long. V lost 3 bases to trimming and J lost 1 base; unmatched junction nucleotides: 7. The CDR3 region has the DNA TGTGCCAGCAGTTATTCCCCGGGACAGGCGAACACTGAAGCTTTCTTT. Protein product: CASSYSPGQANTEAFF.

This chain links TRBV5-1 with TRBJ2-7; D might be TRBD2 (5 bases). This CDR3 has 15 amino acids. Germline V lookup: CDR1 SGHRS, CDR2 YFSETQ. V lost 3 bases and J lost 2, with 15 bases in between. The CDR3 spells CASSSRPSSPYEQYF. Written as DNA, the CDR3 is TGCGCCAGCAGCTCGCGCCCTAGCTCCCCCTACGAGCAGTACTTC.

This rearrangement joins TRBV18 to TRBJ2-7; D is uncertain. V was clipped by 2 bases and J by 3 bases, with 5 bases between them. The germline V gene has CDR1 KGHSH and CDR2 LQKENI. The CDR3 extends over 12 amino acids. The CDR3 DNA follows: TGTGCCAGCTCACCAGAGATCTACGAGCAGTACTTC. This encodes CASSPEIYEQYF.

The CDR3, as DNA: TGTGCCATCACGGCGGACTACTACGGCACTGAAGCTTTCTTT. Its translation is CAITADYYGTEAFF. V and J are TRBV10-3 and TRBJ1-1; no firm D call. Germline loops: CDR1 ENHRY, CDR2 SYGVKD. V lost 7 bases, J lost 4 bases, and 16 bases lay in between. This CDR3 spans 14 amino acids.

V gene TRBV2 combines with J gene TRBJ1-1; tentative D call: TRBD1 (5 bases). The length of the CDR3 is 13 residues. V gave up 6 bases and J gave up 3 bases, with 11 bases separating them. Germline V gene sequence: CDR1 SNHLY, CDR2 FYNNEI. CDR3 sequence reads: CASSDDRYTEAFF. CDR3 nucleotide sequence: TGTGCCAGCAGCGACGACAGATACACTGAAGCTTTCTTT.

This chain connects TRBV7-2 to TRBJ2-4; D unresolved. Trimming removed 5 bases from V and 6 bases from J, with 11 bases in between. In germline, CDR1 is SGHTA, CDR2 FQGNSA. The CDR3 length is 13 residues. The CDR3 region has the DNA TGTGCCAGCAGCCAACAGTTTGGAAACATTCAGTACTTC. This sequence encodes CASSQQFGNIQYF.

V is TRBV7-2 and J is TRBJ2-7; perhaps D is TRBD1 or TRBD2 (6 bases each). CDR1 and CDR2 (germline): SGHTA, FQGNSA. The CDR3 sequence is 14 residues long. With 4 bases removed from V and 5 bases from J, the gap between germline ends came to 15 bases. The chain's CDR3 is CASSSPGAANEQYF. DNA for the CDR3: TGTGCCAGCAGCTCTCCGGGGGCGGCAAACGAGCAGTACTTC.

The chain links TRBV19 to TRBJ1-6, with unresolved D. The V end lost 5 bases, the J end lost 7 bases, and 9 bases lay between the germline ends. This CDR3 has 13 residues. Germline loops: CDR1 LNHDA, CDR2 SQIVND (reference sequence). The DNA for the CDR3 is TGTGCCAGTAGTGGAACAGTGAATTCACCCCTCCACTTT. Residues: CASSGTVNSPLHF.

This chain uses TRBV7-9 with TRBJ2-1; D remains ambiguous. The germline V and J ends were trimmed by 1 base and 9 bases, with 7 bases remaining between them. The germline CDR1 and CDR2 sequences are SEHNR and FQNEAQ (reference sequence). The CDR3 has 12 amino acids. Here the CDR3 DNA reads TGTGCCAGCAGCTTAGTTCACACTGAGCAGTTCTTC. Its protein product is CASSLVHTEQFF.

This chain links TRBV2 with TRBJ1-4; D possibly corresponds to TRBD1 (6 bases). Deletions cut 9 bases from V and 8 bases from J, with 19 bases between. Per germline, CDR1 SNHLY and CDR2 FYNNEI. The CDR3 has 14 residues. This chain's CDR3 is CASGRGGYGEKLFF. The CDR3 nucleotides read TGTGCCAGTGGCCGAGGGGGGTATGGGGAAAAACTGTTTTTT.

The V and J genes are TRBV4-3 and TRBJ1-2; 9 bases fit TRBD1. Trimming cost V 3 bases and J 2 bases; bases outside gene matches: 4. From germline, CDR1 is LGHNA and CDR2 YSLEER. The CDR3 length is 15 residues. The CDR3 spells CASSHSGTGNYGYTF. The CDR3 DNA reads TGCGCCAGCAGCCACTCCGGGACAGGGAACTATGGCTACACCTTC.

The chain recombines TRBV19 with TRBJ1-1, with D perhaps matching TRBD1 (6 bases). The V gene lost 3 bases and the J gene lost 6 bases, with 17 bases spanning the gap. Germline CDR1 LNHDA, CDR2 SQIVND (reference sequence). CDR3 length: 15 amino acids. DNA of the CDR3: TGTGCCAGTAGTATCCCCAGACAGGCTTTATCTGAAGCTTTCTTT. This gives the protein CASSIPRQALSEAFF.

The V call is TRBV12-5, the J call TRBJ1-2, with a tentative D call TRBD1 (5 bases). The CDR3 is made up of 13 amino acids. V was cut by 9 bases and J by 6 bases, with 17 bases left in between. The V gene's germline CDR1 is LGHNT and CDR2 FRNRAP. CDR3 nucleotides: TGTGCTAGCTCGGGGCGGATGTTAAATGGCTACACCTTC. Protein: CASSGRMLNGYTF.

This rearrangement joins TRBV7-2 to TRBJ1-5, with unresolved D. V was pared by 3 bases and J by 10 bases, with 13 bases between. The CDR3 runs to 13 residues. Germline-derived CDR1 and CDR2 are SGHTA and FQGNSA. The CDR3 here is CASSFTFPTPQHF. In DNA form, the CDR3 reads TGTGCCAGCAGCTTCACTTTCCCTACTCCCCAGCATTTT.

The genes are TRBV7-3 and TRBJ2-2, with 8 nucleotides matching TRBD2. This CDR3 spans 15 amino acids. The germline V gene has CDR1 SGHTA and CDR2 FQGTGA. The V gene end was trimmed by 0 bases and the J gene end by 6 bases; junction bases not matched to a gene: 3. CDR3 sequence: CASSLTSGVSGELFF. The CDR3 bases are TGTGCCAGCAGCTTAACTAGCGGGGTTTCCGGGGAGCTGTTTTTT.

CDR3 sequence: CSASSRDRGSNQPQHF. In DNA, the CDR3 is TGCAGTGCTAGTTCCCGGGACAGGGGGAGCAATCAGCCCCAGCATTTT. The chain recombines TRBV20-1 with TRBJ1-5; 11 bases agree with TRBD1. There are 16 residues in the CDR3. Looked up from germline, CDR1 is DFQATT and CDR2 is SNEGSKA (reference sequence). The trim removed 3 bases at V and 1 base at J, leaving 5 bases unmatched.

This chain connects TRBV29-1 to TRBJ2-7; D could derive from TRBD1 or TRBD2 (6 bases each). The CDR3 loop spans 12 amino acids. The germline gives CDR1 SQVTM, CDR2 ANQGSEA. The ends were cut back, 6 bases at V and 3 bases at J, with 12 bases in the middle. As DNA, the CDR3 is TGCAGCGTGCGGGGACACCACTACGAGCAGTACTTC. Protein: CSVRGHHYEQYF.

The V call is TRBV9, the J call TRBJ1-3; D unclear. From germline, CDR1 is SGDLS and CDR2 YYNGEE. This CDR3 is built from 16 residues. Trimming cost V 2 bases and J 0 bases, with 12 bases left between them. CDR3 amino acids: CASSVDGDFSGNTIYF. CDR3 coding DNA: TGTGCCAGCAGCGTCGACGGTGATTTCTCTGGAAACACCATATATTTT. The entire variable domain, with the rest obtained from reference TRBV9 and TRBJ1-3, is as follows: DSGVTQTPKHLITATGQRVTLRCSPRSGDLSVYWYQQSLDQGLQFLIQYYNGEERAKGNILERFSAQQFPDLHSELNLSSLELGDSALYFCASSVDGDFSGNTIYFGEGSWLTVV.